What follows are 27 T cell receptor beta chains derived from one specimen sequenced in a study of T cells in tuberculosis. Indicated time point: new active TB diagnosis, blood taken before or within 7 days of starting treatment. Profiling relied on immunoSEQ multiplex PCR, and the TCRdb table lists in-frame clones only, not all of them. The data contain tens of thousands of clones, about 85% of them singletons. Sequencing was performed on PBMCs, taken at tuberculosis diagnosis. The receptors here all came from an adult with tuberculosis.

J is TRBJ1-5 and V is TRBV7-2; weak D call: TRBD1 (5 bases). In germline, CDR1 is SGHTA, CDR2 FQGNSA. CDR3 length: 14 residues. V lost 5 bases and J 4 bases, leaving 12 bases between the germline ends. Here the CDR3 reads CASSLMNRNQPQHF. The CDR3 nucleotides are TGTGCCAGCAGCCTAATGAACAGGAATCAGCCCCAGCATTTT.

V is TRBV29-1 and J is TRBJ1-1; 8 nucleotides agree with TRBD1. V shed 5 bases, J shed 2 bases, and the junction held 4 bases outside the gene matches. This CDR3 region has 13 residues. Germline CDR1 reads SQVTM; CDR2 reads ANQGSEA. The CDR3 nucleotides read TGCAGCGTTTCGGACAGGGTAAACACTGAAGCTTTCTTT. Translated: CSVSDRVNTEAFF.

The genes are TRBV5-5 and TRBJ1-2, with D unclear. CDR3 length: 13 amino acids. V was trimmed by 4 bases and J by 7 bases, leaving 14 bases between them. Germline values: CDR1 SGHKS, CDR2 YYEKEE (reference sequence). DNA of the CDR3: TGTGCCAGCAGCCCACTTCAGACTGTTGGCTACACCTTC. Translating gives CASSPLQTVGYTF.

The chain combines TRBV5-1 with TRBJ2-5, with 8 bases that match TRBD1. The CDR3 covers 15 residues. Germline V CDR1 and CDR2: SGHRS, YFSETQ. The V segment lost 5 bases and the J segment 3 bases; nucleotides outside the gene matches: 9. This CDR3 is CASRRRQGTKETQYF. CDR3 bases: TGCGCCAGCAGGCGAAGACAGGGGACCAAAGAGACCCAGTACTTC.

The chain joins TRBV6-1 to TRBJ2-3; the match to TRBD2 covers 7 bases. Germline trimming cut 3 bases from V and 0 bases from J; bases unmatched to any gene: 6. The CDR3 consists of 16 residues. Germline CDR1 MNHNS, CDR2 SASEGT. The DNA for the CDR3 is TGTGCCAGCAGTGATCGTAGCGGGTCTAGCACAGATACGCAGTATTTT. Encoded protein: CASSDRSGSSTDTQYF.

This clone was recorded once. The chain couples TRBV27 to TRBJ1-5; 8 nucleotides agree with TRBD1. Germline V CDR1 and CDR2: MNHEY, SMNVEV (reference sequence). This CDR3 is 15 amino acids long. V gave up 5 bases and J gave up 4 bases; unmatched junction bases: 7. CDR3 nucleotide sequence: TGTGCCAGCAGTACCGGGACAGGTGGTAATCAGCCCCAGCATTTT. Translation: CASSTGTGGNQPQHF.

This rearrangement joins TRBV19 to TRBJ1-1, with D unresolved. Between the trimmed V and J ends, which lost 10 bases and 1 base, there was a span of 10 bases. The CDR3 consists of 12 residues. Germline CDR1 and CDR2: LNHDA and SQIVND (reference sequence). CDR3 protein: CATSPGNTEAFF. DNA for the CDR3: TGTGCCACGTCCCCGGGGAACACTGAAGCTTTCTTT.

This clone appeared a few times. The CDR3 region has the DNA TGTGCCAGCGGGCCAACAGGGGACACTGAAGCTTTCTTT. This gives the protein CASGPTGDTEAFF. The chain uses TRBV2 and TRBJ1-1, with 7 bases that match TRBD1. Trimming at V came to 8 bases and at J to 3 bases, leaving 6 bases not matched to a gene. The CDR3 extends over 13 amino acids. The germline CDR1 and CDR2 sequences are SNHLY and FYNNEI.

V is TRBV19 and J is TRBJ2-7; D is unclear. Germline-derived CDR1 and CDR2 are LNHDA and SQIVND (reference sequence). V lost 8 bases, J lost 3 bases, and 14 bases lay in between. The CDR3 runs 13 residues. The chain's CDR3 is CASSPRADYEQYF. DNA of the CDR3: TGTGCCAGTTCCCCAAGAGCCGACTACGAGCAGTACTTC.

The chain's CDR3 is CASSLEGSNTEAFF. The CDR3 nucleotides are TGTGCCAGCAGCTTAGAGGGCTCGAACACTGAAGCTTTCTTT. The rearrangement uses TRBV11-2 and TRBJ1-1; unclear D gene. Trimming removed 0 bases at V and 1 base at J, with 6 bases between. This CDR3 is built from 14 residues. Germline lookup yields CDR1 SGHAT and CDR2 FQNNGV.

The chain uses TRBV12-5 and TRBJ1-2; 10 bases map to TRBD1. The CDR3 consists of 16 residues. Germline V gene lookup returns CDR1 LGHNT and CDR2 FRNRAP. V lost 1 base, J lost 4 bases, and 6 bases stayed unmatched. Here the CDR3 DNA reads TGTGCTAGTGGTTTGGGACAGGGGGCGGGCGGCTATGGCTACACCTTC. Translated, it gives CASGLGQGAGGYGYTF.

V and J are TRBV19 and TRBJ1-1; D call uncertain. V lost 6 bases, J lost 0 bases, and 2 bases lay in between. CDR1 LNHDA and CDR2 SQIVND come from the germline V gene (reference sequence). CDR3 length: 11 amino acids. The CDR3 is CASSLNTEAFF. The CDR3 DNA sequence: TGTGCCAGTAGCTTGAACACTGAAGCTTTCTTT. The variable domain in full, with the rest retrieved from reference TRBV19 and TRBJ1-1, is DGGITQSPKYLFRKEGQNVTLSCEQNLNHDAMYWYRQDPGQGLRLIYYSQIVNDFQKGDIAEGYSVSREKKESFPLTVTSAQKNPTAFYLCASSLNTEAFFGQGTRLTVV.

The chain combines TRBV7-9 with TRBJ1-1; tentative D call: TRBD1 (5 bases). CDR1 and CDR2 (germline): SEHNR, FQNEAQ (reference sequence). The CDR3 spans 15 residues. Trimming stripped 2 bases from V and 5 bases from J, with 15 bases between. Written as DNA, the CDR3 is TGTGCCAGCAGCTTACTTTTGGGGCATTGGACTGAAGCTTTCTTT. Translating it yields CASSLLLGHWTEAFF.

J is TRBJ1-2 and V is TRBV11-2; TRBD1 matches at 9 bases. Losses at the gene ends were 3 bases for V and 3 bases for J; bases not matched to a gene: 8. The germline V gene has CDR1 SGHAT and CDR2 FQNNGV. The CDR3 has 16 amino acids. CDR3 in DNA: TGTGCCAGCAGCTTCCTCGGGACAGGGTTACACTATGGCTACACCTTC. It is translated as CASSFLGTGLHYGYTF.

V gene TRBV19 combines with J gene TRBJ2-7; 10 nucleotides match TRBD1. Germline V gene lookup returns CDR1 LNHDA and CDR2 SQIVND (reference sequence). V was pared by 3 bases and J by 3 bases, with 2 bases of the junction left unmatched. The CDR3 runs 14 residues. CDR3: CASSMTGGVYEQYF. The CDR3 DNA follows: TGTGCCAGTAGTATGACAGGGGGCGTCTACGAGCAGTACTTC. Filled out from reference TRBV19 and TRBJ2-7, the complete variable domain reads DGGITQSPKYLFRKEGQNVTLSCEQNLNHDAMYWYRQDPGQGLRLIYYSQIVNDFQKGDIAEGYSVSREKKESFPLTVTSAQKNPTAFYLCASSMTGGVYEQYFGPGTRLTVT.

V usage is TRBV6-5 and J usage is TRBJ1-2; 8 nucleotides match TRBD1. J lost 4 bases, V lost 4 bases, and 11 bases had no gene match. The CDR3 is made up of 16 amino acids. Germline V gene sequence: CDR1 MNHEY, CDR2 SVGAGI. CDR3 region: CASSSLDRAGAYGYTF. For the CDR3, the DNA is TGTGCCAGCAGTTCCCTGGACAGGGCGGGCGCCTATGGCTACACCTTC.

In DNA, the CDR3 is TGTGCCAGCAGTGAACAGGGATCTAATGAAAAACTGTTTTTT. Encoded protein: CASSEQGSNEKLFF. The chain is built from TRBV28 and TRBJ1-4; the D gene is possibly TRBD1 (6 bases). The V end lost 5 bases, the J end lost 3 bases, and 10 bases lay between the germline ends. Germline values: CDR1 MDHEN, CDR2 SYDVKM. This CDR3 comprises 14 residues.

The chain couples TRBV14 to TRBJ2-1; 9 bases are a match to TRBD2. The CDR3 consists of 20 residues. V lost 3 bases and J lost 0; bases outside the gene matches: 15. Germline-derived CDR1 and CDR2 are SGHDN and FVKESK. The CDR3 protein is CASSQKLGLAGYSSYNEQFF. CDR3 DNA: TGTGCCAGCAGCCAGAAGCTAGGGCTAGCGGGATACAGCTCCTACAATGAGCAGTTCTTC.

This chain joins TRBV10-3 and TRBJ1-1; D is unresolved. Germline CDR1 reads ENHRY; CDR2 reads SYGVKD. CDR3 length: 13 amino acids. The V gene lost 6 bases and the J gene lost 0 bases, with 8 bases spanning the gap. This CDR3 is CAIRGRLNTEAFF. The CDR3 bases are TGTGCCATCAGGGGCAGGTTGAACACTGAAGCTTTCTTT.

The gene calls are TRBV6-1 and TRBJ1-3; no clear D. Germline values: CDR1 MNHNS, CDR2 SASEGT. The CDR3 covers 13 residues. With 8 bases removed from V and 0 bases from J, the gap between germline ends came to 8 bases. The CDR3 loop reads CASFPFSGNTIYF. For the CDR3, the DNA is TGTGCCAGCTTCCCCTTCTCTGGAAACACCATATATTTT.

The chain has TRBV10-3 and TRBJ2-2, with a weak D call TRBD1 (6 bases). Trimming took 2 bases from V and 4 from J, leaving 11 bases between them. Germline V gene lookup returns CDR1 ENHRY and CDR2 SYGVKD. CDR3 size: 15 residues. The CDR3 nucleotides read TGTGCCATCAGTGAGACAGGGAGAGGCACCGGGGAGCTGTTTTTT. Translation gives CAISETGRGTGELFF.

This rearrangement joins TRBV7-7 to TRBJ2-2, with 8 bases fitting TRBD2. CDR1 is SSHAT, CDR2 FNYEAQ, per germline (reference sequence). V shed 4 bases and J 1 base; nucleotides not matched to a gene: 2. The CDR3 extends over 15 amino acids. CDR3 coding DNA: TGTGCCAGCAGCTCGGGACTAGGGAACACCGGGGAGCTGTTTTTT. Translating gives CASSSGLGNTGELFF.

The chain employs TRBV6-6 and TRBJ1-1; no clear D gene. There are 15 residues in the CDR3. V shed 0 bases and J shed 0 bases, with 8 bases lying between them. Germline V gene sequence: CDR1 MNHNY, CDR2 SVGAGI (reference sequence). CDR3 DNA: TGTGCCAGCAGTTACTCGGGAGGAATGAACACTGAAGCTTTCTTT. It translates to CASSYSGGMNTEAFF.

CDR3 sequence reads: CASSPLGRMEGETQYF. CDR3 DNA sequence: TGTGCCAGCAGCCCCCTAGGACGGATGGAGGGGGAGACCCAGTACTTC. This sequence joins TRBV7-3 and TRBJ2-5; a weak D match, TRBD2 (6 bases). Germline values: CDR1 SGHTA, CDR2 FQGTGA. This CDR3 contains 16 residues. The V and J ends lost 5 bases and 5 bases respectively, with 21 bases between them.

CDR3 in DNA: TGTGCCAGCAGCTTATATGGCGGCGACACCGGGGAGCTGTTTTTT. Protein sequence: CASSLYGGDTGELFF. The gene calls are TRBV7-3 and TRBJ2-2; D ambiguous. This CDR3 contains 15 residues. The V and J ends lost 2 bases and 3 bases respectively, with 10 bases between them. Germline V gives CDR1 SGHTA, CDR2 FQGTGA.

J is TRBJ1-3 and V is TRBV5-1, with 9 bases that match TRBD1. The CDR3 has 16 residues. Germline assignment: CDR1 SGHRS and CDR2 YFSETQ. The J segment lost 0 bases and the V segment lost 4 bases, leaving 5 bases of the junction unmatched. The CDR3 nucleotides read TGCGCCAGCAGCCCGCCGGGACAGGGCTCTGGAAACACCATATATTTT. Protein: CASSPPGQGSGNTIYF.

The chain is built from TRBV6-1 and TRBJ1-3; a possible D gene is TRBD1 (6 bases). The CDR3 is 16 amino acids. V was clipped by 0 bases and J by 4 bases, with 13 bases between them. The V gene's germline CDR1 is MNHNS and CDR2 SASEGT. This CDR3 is CASSEALLGAGNTIYF. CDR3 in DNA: TGTGCCAGCAGTGAAGCGCTTCTGGGGGCCGGAAACACCATATATTTT.